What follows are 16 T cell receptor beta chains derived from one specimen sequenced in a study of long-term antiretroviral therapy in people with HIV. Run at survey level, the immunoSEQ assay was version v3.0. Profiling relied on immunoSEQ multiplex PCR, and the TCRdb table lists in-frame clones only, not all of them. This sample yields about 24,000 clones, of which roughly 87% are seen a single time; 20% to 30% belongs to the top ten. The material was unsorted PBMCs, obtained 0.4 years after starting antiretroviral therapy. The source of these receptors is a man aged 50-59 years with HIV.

This chain's CDR3 is CASSPGGAATDTQYF. The CDR3 coding sequence is TGTGCCAGCAGCCCGGGGGGGGCCGCCACAGATACGCAGTATTTT. The chain carries TRBV14 and TRBJ2-3; 8 positions match TRBD2. The CDR3 covers 15 residues. Per germline, CDR1 SGHDN and CDR2 FVKESK. The V gene end was trimmed by 4 bases and the J gene end by 2 bases; junction bases not matched to a gene: 5. Full variable domain (outside the CDR3, taken from reference TRBV14 and TRBJ2-3): EAGVTQFPSHSVIEKGQTVTLRCDPISGHDNLYWYRRVMGKEIKFLLHFVKESKQDESGMPNNRFLAERTGGTYSTLKVQPAELEDSGVYFCASSPGGAATDTQYFGPGTRLTVL.

Here the CDR3 DNA reads TGTGCCAGCTCACCATCCGAGGGCTATGGCTACACCTTC. Translated: CASSPSEGYGYTF. The chain joins TRBV18 to TRBJ1-2; D is uncertain. V lost 2 bases and J lost 4, with 8 bases in between. The V gene's germline CDR1 is KGHSH and CDR2 LQKENI. This CDR3 region has 13 residues.

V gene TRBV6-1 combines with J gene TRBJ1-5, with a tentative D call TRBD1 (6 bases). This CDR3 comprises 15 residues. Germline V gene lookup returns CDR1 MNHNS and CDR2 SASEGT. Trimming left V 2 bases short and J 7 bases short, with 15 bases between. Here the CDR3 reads CASSERGGVGQPQHF. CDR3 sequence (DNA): TGTGCCAGCAGTGAAAGGGGGGGAGTGGGACAGCCCCAGCATTTT.

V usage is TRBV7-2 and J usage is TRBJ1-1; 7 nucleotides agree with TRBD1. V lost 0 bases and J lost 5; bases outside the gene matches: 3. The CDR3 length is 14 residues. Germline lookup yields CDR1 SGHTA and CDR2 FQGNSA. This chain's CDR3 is CASSLATGLTEAFF. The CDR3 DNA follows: TGTGCCAGCAGCTTAGCGACAGGGCTGACTGAAGCTTTCTTT.

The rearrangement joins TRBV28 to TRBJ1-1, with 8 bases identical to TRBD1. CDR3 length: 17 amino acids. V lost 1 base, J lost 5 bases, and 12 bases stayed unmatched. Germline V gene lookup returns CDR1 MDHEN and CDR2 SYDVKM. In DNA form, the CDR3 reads TGTGCCAGCAGTTTATCGGGCCTCGGACAGGGTGATACTGAAGCTTTCTTT. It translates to CASSLSGLGQGDTEAFF.

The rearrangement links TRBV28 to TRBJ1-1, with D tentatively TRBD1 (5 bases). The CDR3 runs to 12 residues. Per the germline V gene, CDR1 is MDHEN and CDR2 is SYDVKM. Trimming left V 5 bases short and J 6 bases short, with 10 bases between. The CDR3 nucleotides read TGTGCCAGCAGTGCAGGGATCTCTGAAGCTTTCTTT. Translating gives CASSAGISEAFF.

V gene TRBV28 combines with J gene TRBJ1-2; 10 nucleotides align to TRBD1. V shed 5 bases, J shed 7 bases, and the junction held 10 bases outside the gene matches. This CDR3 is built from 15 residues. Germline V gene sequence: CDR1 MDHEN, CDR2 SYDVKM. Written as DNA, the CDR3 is TGTGCCAGCAGTGATACCGGGACAGGGGTCGTTGGCTACACCTTC. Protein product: CASSDTGTGVVGYTF.

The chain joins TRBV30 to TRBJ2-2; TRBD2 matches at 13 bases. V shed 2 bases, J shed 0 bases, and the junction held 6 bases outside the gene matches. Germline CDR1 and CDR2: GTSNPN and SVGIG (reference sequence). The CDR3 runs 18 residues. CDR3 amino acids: CAWSTLGLAGTNTGELFF. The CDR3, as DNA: TGTGCCTGGAGTACCCTGGGACTAGCGGGGACGAACACCGGGGAGCTGTTTTTT.

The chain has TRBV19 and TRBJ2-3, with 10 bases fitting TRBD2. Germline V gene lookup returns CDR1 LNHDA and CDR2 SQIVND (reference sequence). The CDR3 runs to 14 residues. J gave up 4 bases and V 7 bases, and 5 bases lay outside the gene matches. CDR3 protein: CASISSGGADTQYF. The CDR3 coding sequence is TGTGCCAGTATCTCTAGCGGGGGTGCAGATACGCAGTATTTT.

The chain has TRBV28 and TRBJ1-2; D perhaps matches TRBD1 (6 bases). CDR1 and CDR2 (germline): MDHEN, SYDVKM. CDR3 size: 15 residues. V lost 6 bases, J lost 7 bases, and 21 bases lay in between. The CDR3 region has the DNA TGTGCCAGCAGGCTAGGGGGAAATGGGGCAGCTGGCTACACCTTC. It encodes CASRLGGNGAAGYTF.

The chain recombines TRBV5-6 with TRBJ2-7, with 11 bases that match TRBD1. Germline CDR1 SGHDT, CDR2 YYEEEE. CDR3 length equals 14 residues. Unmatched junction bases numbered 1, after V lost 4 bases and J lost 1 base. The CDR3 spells CASSGDRGSYEQYF. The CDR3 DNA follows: TGTGCCAGCAGCGGGGACAGGGGGTCCTACGAGCAGTACTTC.

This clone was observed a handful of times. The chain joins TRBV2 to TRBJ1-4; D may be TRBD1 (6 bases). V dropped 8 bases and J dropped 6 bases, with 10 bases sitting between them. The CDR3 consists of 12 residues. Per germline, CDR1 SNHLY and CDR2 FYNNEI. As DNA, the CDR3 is TGTGCCAGCGGAAAGGGGGATGAAAAACTGTTTTTT. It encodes CASGKGDEKLFF.

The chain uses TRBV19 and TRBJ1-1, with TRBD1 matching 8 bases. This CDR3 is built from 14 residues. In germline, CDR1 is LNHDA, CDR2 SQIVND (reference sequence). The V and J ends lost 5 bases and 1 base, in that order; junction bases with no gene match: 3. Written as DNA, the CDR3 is TGTGCCAGTAGTTGGGACAGGCAGAACACTGAAGCTTTCTTT. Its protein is CASSWDRQNTEAFF. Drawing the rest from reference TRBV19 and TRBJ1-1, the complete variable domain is DGGITQSPKYLFRKEGQNVTLSCEQNLNHDAMYWYRQDPGQGLRLIYYSQIVNDFQKGDIAEGYSVSREKKESFPLTVTSAQKNPTAFYLCASSWDRQNTEAFFGQGTRLTVV.

The CDR3 loop reads CASSLGRGYEQYF. CDR3 DNA sequence: TGTGCCAGCAGCTTGGGTAGGGGATACGAGCAGTACTTC. The chain links TRBV7-9 to TRBJ2-7; possible D gene TRBD1, 5 bases. V shed 3 bases and J shed 4 bases, with 10 bases lying between them. The length of the CDR3 is 13 residues. The germline V gene encodes CDR1 SEHNR and CDR2 FQNEAQ (reference sequence).

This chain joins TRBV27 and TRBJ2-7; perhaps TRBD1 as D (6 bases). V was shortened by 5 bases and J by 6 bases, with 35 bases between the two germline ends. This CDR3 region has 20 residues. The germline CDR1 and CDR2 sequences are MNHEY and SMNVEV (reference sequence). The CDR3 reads CASSPRTGTLVFRTYSEQYF. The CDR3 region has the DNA TGTGCCAGCAGTCCCCGTACAGGGACCCTGGTTTTCCGAACTTACTCCGAGCAGTACTTC.

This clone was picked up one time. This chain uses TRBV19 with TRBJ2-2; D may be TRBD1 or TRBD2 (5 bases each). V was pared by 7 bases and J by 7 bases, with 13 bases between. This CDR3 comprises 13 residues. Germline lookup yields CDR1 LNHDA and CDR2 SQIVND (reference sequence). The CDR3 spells CASKLGENGELFF. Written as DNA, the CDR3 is TGTGCCAGTAAGCTGGGGGAGAACGGGGAGCTGTTTTTT.